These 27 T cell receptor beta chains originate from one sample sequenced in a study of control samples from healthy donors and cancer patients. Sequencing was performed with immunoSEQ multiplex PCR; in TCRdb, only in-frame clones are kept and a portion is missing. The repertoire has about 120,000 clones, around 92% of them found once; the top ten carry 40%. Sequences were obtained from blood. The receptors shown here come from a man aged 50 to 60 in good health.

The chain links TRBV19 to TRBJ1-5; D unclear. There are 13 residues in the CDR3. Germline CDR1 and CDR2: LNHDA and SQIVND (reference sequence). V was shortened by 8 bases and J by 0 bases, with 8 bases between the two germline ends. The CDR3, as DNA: TGTGCCAGTTCCGAGGTTAGCAATCAGCCCCAGCATTTT. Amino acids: CASSEVSNQPQHF.

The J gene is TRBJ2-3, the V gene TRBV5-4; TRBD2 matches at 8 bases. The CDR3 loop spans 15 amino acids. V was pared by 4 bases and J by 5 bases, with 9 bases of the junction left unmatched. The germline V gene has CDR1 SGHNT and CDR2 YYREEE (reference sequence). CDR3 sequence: CASSRAGVEVDTQYF. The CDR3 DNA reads TGTGCCAGCAGCAGAGCGGGGGTAGAGGTAGATACGCAGTATTTT.

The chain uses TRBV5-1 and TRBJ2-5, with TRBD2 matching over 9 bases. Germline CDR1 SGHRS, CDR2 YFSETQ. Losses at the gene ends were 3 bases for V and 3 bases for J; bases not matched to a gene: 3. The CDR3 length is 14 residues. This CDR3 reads CASSSIAGEETQYF. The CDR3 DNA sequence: TGCGCCAGCAGCTCGATAGCGGGGGAAGAGACCCAGTACTTC. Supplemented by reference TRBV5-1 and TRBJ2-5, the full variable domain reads KAGVTQTPRYLIKTRGQQVTLSCSPISGHRSVSWYQQTPGQGLQFLFEYFSETQRNKGNFPGRFSGRQFSNSRSEMNVSTLELGDSALYLCASSSIAGEETQYFGPGTRLLVL.

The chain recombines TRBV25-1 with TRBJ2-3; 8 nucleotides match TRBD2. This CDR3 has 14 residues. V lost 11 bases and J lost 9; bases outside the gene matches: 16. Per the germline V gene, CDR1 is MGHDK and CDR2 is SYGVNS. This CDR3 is CALHPPGLGGTQYF. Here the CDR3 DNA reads TGTGCCCTCCACCCTCCGGGACTAGGGGGGACGCAGTATTTT.

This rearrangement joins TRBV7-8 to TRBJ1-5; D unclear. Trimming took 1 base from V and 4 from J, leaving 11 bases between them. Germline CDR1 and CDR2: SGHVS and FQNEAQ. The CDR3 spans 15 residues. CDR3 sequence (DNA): TGTGCCAGCAGCTTAGGAGGAAAGATGAATCAGCCCCAGCATTTT. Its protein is CASSLGGKMNQPQHF.

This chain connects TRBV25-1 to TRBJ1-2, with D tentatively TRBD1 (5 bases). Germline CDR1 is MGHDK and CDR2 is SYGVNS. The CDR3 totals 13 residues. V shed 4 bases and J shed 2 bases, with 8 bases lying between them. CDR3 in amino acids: CASSVGANYGYTF. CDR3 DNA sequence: TGTGCCAGCAGTGTCGGGGCCAACTATGGCTACACCTTC.

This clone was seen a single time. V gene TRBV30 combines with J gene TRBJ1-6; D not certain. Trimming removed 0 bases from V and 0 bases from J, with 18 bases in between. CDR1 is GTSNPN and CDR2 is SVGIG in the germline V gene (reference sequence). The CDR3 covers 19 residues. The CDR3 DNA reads TGTGCCTGGAGTGTTCCAGATAAATACAAGAGCTCCTATAATTCACCCCTCCACTTT. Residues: CAWSVPDKYKSSYNSPLHF.

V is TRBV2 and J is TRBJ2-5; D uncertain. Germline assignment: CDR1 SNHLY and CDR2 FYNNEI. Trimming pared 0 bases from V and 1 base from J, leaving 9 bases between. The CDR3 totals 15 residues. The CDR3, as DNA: TGTGCCAGCAGTGAAGCGCGCCAGGTCCAAGAGACCCAGTACTTC. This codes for CASSEARQVQETQYF.

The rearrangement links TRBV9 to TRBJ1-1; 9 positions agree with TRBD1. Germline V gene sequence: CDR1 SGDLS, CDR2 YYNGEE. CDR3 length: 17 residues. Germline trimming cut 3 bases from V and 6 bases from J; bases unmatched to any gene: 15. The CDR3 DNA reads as TGTGCCAGCAGCGCCCAGGGGACAGGGTTCGGTAGCCCTGAAGCTTTCTTT. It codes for CASSAQGTGFGSPEAFF.

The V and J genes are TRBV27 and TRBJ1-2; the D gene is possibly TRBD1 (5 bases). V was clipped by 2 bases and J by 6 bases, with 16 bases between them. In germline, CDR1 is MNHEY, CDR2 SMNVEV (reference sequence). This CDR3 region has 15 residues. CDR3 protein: CASSLRPGGGNGYTF. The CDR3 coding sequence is TGTGCCAGCAGTTTAAGGCCGGGGGGGGGAAATGGCTACACCTTC.

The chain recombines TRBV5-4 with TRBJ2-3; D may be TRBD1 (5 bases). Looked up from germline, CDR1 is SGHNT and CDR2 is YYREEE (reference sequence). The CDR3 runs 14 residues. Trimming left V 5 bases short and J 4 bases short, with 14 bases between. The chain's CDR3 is CASSRPQAADTQYF. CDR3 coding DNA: TGTGCCAGCAGTCGCCCACAGGCTGCAGATACGCAGTATTTT.

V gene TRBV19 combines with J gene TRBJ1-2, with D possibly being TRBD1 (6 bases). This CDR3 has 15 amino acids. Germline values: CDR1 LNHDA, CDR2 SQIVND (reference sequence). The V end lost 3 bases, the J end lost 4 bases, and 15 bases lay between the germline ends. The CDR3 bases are TGTGCCAGTAGTATCCCCGGGGGGCCCTCCTATGGCTACACCTTC. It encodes CASSIPGGPSYGYTF.

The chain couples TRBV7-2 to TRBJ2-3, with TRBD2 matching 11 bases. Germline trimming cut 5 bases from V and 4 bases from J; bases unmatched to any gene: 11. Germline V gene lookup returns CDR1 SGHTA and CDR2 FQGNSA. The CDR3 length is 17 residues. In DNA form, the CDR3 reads TGTGCCAGCAGCCTAAAAACCGTAGCGGGGGGGCCAGATACGCAGTATTTT. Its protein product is CASSLKTVAGGPDTQYF.

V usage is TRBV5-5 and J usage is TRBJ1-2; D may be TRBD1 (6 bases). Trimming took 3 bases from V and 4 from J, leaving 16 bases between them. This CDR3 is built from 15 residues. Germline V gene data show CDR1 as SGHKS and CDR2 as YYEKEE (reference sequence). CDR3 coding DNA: TGTGCCAGCAGCTCCGACGGGGGCGGTACCTATGGCTACACCTTC. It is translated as CASSSDGGGTYGYTF. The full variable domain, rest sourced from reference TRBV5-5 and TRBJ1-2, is DAGVTQSPTHLIKTRGQQVTLRCSPISGHKSVSWYQQVLGQGPQFIFQYYEKEERGRGNFPDRFSARQFPNYSSELNVNALLLGDSALYLCASSSDGGGTYGYTFGSGTRLTVV.

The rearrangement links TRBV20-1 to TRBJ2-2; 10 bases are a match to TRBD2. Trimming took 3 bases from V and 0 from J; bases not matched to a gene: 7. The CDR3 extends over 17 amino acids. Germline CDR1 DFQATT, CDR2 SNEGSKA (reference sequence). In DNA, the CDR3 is TGCAGTGCTAGTCAGCTAGCGGGGGCCTCGAACACCGGGGAGCTGTTTTTT. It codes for CSASQLAGASNTGELFF.

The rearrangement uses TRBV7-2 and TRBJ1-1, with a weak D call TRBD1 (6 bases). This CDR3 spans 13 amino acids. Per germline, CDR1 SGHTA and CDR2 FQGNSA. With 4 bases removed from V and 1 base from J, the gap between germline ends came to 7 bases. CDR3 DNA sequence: TGTGCCAGCAGCTCACAGGGGAACACTGAAGCTTTCTTT. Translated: CASSSQGNTEAFF.

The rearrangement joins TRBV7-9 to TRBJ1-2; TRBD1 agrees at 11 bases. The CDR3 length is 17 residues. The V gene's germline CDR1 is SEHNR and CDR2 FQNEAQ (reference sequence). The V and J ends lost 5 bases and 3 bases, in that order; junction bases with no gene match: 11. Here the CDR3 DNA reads TGTGCCAGCAGCCCGCCGGGACAGGGGGACCCGTACTATGGCTACACCTTC. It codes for CASSPPGQGDPYYGYTF.

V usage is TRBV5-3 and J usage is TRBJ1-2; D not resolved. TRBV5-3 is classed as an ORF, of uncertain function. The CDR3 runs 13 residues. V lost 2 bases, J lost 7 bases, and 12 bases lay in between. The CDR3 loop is CARSFRRVGGYTF. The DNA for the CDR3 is TGTGCCAGAAGCTTTCGGAGGGTAGGTGGCTACACCTTC.

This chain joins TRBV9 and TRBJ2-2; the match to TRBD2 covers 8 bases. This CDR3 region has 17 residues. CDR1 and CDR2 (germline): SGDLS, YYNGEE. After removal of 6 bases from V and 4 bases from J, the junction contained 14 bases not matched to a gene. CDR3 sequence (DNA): TGTGCCAGCACCCGGGGGGGTCCAGGGTCGGGCACCGGGGAGCTGTTTTTT. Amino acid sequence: CASTRGGPGSGTGELFF. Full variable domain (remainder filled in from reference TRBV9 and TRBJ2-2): DSGVTQTPKHLITATGQRVTLRCSPRSGDLSVYWYQQSLDQGLQFLIQYYNGEERAKGNILERFSAQQFPDLHSELNLSSLELGDSALYFCASTRGGPGSGTGELFFGEGSRLTVL.

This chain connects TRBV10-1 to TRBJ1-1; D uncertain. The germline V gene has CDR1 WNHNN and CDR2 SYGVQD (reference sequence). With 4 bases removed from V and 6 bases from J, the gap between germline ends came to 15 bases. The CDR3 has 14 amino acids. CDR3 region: CASSVLGITAEAFF. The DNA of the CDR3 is TGCGCCAGCAGTGTCTTGGGGATAACGGCTGAAGCTTTCTTT.

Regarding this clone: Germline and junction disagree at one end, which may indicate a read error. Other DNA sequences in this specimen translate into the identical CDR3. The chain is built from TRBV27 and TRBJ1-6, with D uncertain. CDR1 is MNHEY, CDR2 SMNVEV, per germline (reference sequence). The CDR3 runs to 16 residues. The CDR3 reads CASSLGQFVFGSPLHF. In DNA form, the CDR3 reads TGCGCCAGCAGTTTAGGGCAGTTCGTTTTTGGATCACCCCTCCACTTT.

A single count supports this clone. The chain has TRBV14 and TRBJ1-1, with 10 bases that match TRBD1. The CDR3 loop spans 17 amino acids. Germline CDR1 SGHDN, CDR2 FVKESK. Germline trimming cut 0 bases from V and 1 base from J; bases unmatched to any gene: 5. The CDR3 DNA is TGTGCCAGCAGCCAAGAGGGACAGGGGCATAGGAACACTGAAGCTTTCTTT. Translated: CASSQEGQGHRNTEAFF.

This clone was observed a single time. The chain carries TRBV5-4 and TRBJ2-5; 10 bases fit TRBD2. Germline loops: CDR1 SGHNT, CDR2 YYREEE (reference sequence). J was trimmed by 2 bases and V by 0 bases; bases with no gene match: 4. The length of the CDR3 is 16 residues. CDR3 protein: CASSLGLAGVQETQYF. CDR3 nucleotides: TGTGCCAGCAGCTTGGGCCTAGCGGGGGTTCAAGAGACCCAGTACTTC.

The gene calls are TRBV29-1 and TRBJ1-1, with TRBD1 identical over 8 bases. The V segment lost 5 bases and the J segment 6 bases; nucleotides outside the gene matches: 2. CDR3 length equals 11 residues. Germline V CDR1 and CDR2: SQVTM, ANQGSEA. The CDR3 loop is CSVPGQAEAFF. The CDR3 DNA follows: TGCAGCGTTCCGGGACAGGCTGAAGCTTTCTTT.

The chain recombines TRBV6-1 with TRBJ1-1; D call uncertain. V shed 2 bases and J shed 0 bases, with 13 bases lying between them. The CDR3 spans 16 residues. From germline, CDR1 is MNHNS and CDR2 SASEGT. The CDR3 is CASSERAGYMNTEAFF. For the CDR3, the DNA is TGTGCCAGCAGTGAAAGGGCAGGATATATGAACACTGAAGCTTTCTTT.

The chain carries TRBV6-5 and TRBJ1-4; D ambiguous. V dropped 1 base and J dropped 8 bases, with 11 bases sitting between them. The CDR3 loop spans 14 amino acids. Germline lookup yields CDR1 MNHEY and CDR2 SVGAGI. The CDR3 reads CASSYWHMDEKLFF. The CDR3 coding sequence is TGTGCCAGCAGTTACTGGCATATGGACGAAAAACTGTTTTTT.

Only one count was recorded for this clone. CDR3 nucleotide sequence: TGTGCCAGCAGCCGCTGGGACAGGGGCACAGATACGCAGTATTTT. Its protein product is CASSRWDRGTDTQYF. The chain is built from TRBV7-6 and TRBJ2-3; 9 bases map to TRBD1. The CDR3 loop spans 15 amino acids. The junction had 4 bases not matched to a gene; V was cut back by 5 bases and J by 1 base. Germline-derived CDR1 and CDR2 are SGHVS and FNYEAQ.